Detailed here is one T cell receptor beta chain. This CDR3 has 17 amino acids. V was clipped by 0 bases and J by 4 bases, with 15 bases between them. Germline V gene lookup returns CDR1 LNHNV and CDR2 YYDKDF (reference sequence). TCRdb re-analysed the PCR reads in MiXCR, keeping a single row per CDR3 protein. The table has fewer than 25,000 distinct CDR3 sequences, around a third seen once. The data belong to a study of tumor-infiltrating lymphocytes in oesophageal squamous cell carcinoma. The J gene is TRBJ2-2, the V gene TRBV15, with D possibly TRBD2 on 5 matching bases. The clonotype originates from a female donor with esophageal squamous cell carcinoma. What was sequenced was esophageal tumor tissue. The DNA for the CDR3 is TGTGCCACCAGCAGAGAAGTGGGAGCTACTGGCACCGGGGAGCTGTTTTTT. Translation gives CATSREVGATGTGELFF.